This T cell receptor beta chain came from a study of control samples from healthy donors and cancer patients. Looked up from germline, CDR1 is LNHDA and CDR2 is SQIVND (reference sequence). J lost 1 base, V lost 8 bases, and 4 bases had no gene match. This CDR3 region has 14 residues. Using immunoSEQ multiplex PCR, the repertoire was profiled, and TCRdb retains in-frame clones only, with some absent. The table records more than 95,000 clones, over 85% of them present only once. Input material: blood. The rearrangement uses TRBV19 and TRBJ2-2; TRBD1 aligns across 7 bases. This TCR was sampled from a man aged 25 to 40 in good health. CDR3: CASSRDRNTGELFF. The CDR3 DNA reads TGTGCCAGTTCCAGGGACAGGAACACCGGGGAGCTGTTTTTT.